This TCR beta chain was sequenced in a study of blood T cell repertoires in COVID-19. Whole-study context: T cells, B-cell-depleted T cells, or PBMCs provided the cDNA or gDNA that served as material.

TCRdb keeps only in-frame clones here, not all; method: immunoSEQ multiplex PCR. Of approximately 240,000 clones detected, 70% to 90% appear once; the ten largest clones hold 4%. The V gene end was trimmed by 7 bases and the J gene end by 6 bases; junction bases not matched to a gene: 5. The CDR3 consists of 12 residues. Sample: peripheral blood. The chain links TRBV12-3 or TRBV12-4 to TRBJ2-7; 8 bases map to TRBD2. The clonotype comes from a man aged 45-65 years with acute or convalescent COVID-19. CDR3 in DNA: TGTGCCAGCAACCCGGCGGGGGGCGAGCAGTACTTC. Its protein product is CASNPAGGEQYF.